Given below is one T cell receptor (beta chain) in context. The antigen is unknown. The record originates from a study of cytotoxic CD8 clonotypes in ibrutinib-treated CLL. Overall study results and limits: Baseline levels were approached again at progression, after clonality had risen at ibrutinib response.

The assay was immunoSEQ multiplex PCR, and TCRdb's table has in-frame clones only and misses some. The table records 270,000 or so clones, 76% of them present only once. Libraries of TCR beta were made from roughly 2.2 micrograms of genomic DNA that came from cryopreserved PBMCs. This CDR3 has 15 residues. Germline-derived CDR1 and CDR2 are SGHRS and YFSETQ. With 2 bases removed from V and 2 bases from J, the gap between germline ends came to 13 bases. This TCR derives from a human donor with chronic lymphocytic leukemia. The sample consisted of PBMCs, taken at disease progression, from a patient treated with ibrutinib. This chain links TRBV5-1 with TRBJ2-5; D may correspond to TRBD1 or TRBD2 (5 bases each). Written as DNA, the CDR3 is TGCGCCAGCAGCTTATCGGGACCTGGTCAAGAGACCCAGTACTTC. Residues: CASSLSGPGQETQYF.